The 32 T cell receptor beta chains presented below share a single source sample, sequenced in a study of cytomegalovirus exposure and HLA in healthy donors. PCR was performed using 60 Vbeta and 13 Jbeta primers. Method: immunoSEQ multiplex PCR; TCRdb's copy keeps in-frame clones and lacks some. The profile shows around 190,000 clones, around 83% of them singletons. Sequencing was done on a sample of PBMCs. Receptors originate from a man aged 40-50 years in good health and CMV-seropositive.

Comment on this clone: The sample holds other DNA sequences that translate to the same CDR3. The V call is TRBV30, the J call TRBJ1-1; no reliable D call. Trimming shortened V by 0 bases and J by 1 base, and 6 bases separated the two germline ends. The V gene's germline CDR1 is GTSNPN and CDR2 SVGIG (reference sequence). This CDR3 spans 13 amino acids. The CDR3 DNA reads as TGTGCCTGGAGTGTTCGAGGGAACACTGAAGCTTTCTTT. Protein sequence: CAWSVRGNTEAFF.

The V and J genes are TRBV5-6 and TRBJ2-1; 12 bases agree with TRBD1. The trim removed 4 bases at V and 4 bases at J, leaving 6 bases unmatched. Germline V gene lookup returns CDR1 SGHDT and CDR2 YYEEEE. This CDR3 has 16 residues. CDR3: CASSRWGQGAYNEQFF. DNA of the CDR3: TGTGCCAGCAGCCGGTGGGGACAGGGGGCTTACAATGAGCAGTTCTTC.

The V call is TRBV11-3, the J call TRBJ2-2; TRBD2 might be the D (5 bases). Trimming removed 5 bases at V and 1 base at J, with 11 bases between. Germline V gene data show CDR1 as SGHNT and CDR2 as YENEEA. The CDR3 spans 15 residues. CDR3 residues: CASSPTGRNTGELFF. In DNA form, the CDR3 reads TGTGCCAGCAGCCCTACGGGGAGGAACACCGGGGAGCTGTTTTTT. The full variable domain, in which reference TRBV11-3 and TRBJ2-2 provide the parts outside the CDR3, is EAGVVQSPRYKIIEKKQPVAFWCNPISGHNTLYWYLQNLGQGPELLIRYENEEAVDDSQLPKDRFSAERLKGVDSTLKIQPAELGDSAVYLCASSPTGRNTGELFFGEGSRLTVL.

This clone occurred a few times. The rearrangement uses TRBV5-1 and TRBJ1-2, with D perhaps TRBD1 (6 bases). Germline V CDR1 and CDR2: SGHRS, YFSETQ. There are 14 residues in the CDR3. Trimming left V 2 bases short and J 4 bases short, with 12 bases between. CDR3 in amino acids: CASSFRTETYGYTF. The CDR3 DNA follows: TGCGCCAGCAGCTTCAGGACAGAGACCTATGGCTACACCTTC.

The CDR3 loop reads CASTPPQGEAFF. The CDR3 DNA follows: TGTGCCAGCACCCCCCCGCAGGGTGAAGCTTTCTTT. V usage is TRBV6-5 and J usage is TRBJ1-1; D may be TRBD1 (5 bases). Germline CDR1 and CDR2: MNHEY and SVGAGI. V shed 7 bases and J shed 7 bases, with 13 bases lying between them. This CDR3 is built from 12 residues.

This rearrangement joins TRBV5-1 to TRBJ2-7; TRBD2 agrees at 11 bases. Germline V lookup: CDR1 SGHRS, CDR2 YFSETQ. This CDR3 comprises 14 residues. V shed 4 bases, J shed 1 base, and the junction held 1 base outside the gene matches. The CDR3 loop reads CASSASGGSYEQYF. CDR3 nucleotides: TGCGCCAGCAGCGCTAGCGGGGGGTCCTACGAGCAGTACTTC.

This clone occurred a few times. This chain links TRBV27 with TRBJ2-2; D is ambiguous. The length of the CDR3 is 11 residues. Germline lookup yields CDR1 MNHEY and CDR2 SMNVEV (reference sequence). The V end was cut by 5 bases, the J end by 6 bases, with 4 bases between. CDR3 protein: CASSRAGELFF. CDR3 DNA sequence: TGTGCCAGCAGTCGCGCCGGGGAGCTGTTTTTT.

V is TRBV2 and J is TRBJ1-2; D perhaps matches TRBD1 (5 bases). Germline V lookup: CDR1 SNHLY, CDR2 FYNNEI. Deletions cut 2 bases from V and 3 bases from J, with 10 bases between. The CDR3 has 14 amino acids. The CDR3 DNA is TGTGCCAGCAGTGAAAGACAGTCCTACTATGGCTACACCTTC. As protein: CASSERQSYYGYTF.

The V gene is TRBV4-3, the J gene TRBJ2-3, with TRBD2 matching over 11 bases. This CDR3 has 17 residues. With V trimmed by 0 bases and J by 5 bases, 7 bases remained unmatched. Germline CDR1 and CDR2: LGHNA and YSLEER. The CDR3 here is CASSQDSGRALKDTQYF. The DNA for the CDR3 is TGCGCCAGCAGCCAAGATAGCGGGAGGGCCTTAAAAGATACGCAGTATTTT.

A single count supports this clone. CDR3 bases: TGTGCCTGGAAAGGTGAGGCAGATACGCAGTATTTT. Translating gives CAWKGEADTQYF. The chain links TRBV30 to TRBJ2-3; D is ambiguous. Germline V gene lookup returns CDR1 GTSNPN and CDR2 SVGIG (reference sequence). The CDR3 spans 12 residues. The ends were cut back, 4 bases at V and 4 bases at J, with 9 bases in the middle.

V is TRBV5-1 and J is TRBJ2-1, with D perhaps TRBD2 (6 bases). V lost 0 bases and J lost 3, with 10 bases in between. Per germline, CDR1 SGHRS and CDR2 YFSETQ. The CDR3 loop spans 15 amino acids. The CDR3 DNA reads TGCGCCAGCAGCTTGGGTAGCGGAGACTACAATGAGCAGTTCTTC. Its translation is CASSLGSGDYNEQFF.

This clone turned up a few times. This chain joins TRBV27 and TRBJ1-4; 7 bases are shared with TRBD1. V shed 5 bases and J 2 bases; nucleotides not matched to a gene: 8. There are 16 residues in the CDR3. The germline V gene encodes CDR1 MNHEY and CDR2 SMNVEV (reference sequence). In DNA form, the CDR3 reads TGTGCCAGCAGTGTGACAGGGAGGCGGACTAATGAAAAACTGTTTTTT. Its translation is CASSVTGRRTNEKLFF.

The chain has TRBV15 and TRBJ2-3; 10 bases map to TRBD1. Germline V gene lookup returns CDR1 LNHNV and CDR2 YYDKDF (reference sequence). V dropped 5 bases and J dropped 0; count of bases not matched to a gene: 2. The CDR3 length is 15 residues. CDR3 in DNA: TGTGCCACCAGCCGGACAGGGGGGAGCACAGATACGCAGTATTTT. Protein: CATSRTGGSTDTQYF.

The chain has TRBV18 and TRBJ1-1; D is ambiguous. The CDR3 consists of 14 residues. The V gene's germline CDR1 is KGHSH and CDR2 LQKENI. The V end lost 1 base, the J end lost 0 bases, and 6 bases lay between the germline ends. Here the CDR3 reads CASSPLDMNTEAFF. The CDR3 nucleotides are TGTGCCAGCTCACCACTCGACATGAACACTGAAGCTTTCTTT.

This clone was seen a few times. The rearrangement links TRBV10-1 to TRBJ1-3; a possible D gene is TRBD1 (5 bases). CDR3 length: 14 amino acids. The V and J ends lost 4 bases and 0 bases respectively, with 7 bases between them. Germline V gene lookup returns CDR1 WNHNN and CDR2 SYGVQD (reference sequence). CDR3 coding DNA: TGCGCCAGCAGTGGACAGACCTCTGGAAACACCATATATTTT. As protein: CASSGQTSGNTIYF.

J is TRBJ2-1 and V is TRBV7-9, with 8 nucleotides matching TRBD1. The trim removed 4 bases at V and 4 bases at J, leaving 3 bases unmatched. Per germline, CDR1 SEHNR and CDR2 FQNEAQ (reference sequence). The CDR3 length is 14 residues. CDR3 bases: TGTGCCAGCAGCTCACAGGGGGGATACAATGAGCAGTTCTTC. Translated: CASSSQGGYNEQFF.

This clone was observed a few times. V and J are TRBV7-2 and TRBJ2-7, with D uncertain. The germline V gene encodes CDR1 SGHTA and CDR2 FQGNSA. CDR3 length equals 14 residues. Trimming shortened V by 3 bases and J by 3 bases, and 12 bases separated the two germline ends. This chain's CDR3 is CASSLSARDYEQYF. For the CDR3, the DNA is TGTGCCAGCAGCTTGTCGGCTAGAGACTACGAGCAGTACTTC.

The chain joins TRBV4-2 to TRBJ2-2; 11 positions match TRBD2. Germline trimming cut 5 bases from V and 4 bases from J; bases unmatched to any gene: 9. Germline V gene sequence: CDR1 LGHNA, CDR2 YNFKEQ. This CDR3 region has 17 residues. CDR3 nucleotides: TGTGCCAGCAGCTACGGGACTAGCGGAATGATCACCGGGGAGCTGTTTTTT. It codes for CASSYGTSGMITGELFF.

The J gene is TRBJ2-7, the V gene TRBV10-3, with D maybe TRBD2 (6 bases). The CDR3 runs to 16 residues. Germline V gene lookup returns CDR1 ENHRY and CDR2 SYGVKD. Trimming stripped 10 bases from V and 0 bases from J, with 22 bases between. The CDR3 coding sequence is TGTGCCACTTCATCGTCCCTAGCGACTAGCTCCTACGAGCAGTACTTC. This translates into CATSSSLATSSYEQYF.

The table lists this clone with a count of one. V is TRBV4-2 and J is TRBJ1-1; a weak D match, TRBD1 (5 bases). The CDR3 consists of 14 residues. CDR1 LGHNA and CDR2 YNFKEQ come from the germline V gene. The V end lost 0 bases, the J end lost 3 bases, and 8 bases lay between the germline ends. CDR3 sequence: CASSQEGQYTEAFF. The CDR3, as DNA: TGTGCCAGCAGCCAAGAGGGGCAGTACACTGAAGCTTTCTTT.

The sample holds one count of this clone. The chain uses TRBV6-5 and TRBJ2-7, with no clear D. Looked up from germline, CDR1 is MNHEY and CDR2 is SVGAGI. CDR3 size: 14 residues. V was shortened by 6 bases and J by 2 bases, with 14 bases between the two germline ends. The DNA for the CDR3 is TGTGCCAGCAGGTATCGCGGCACCGCCTACGAGCAGTACTTC. Translation gives CASRYRGTAYEQYF.

The V call is TRBV5-1, the J call TRBJ1-1, with 7 bases identical to TRBD1. Germline trimming cut 2 bases from V and 3 bases from J; bases unmatched to any gene: 7. Germline V gene lookup returns CDR1 SGHRS and CDR2 YFSETQ. The CDR3 length is 15 residues. The CDR3 here is CASSLISRGDTEAFF. The CDR3 DNA follows: TGCGCCAGCAGCTTAATATCCAGGGGGGACACTGAAGCTTTCTTT.

This chain uses TRBV5-8 with TRBJ1-1; TRBD1 aligns across 8 bases. V lost 3 bases, J lost 7 bases, and 8 bases stayed unmatched. Germline V gives CDR1 SGHTS, CDR2 YDEGEE. The CDR3 loop spans 14 amino acids. Here the CDR3 DNA reads TGTGCCAGCAGCTGGGGGGGGACAGGCGATGAAGCTTTCTTT. Its protein is CASSWGGTGDEAFF.

This clone has only a few counts. V usage is TRBV28 and J usage is TRBJ1-3; 8 positions match TRBD1. The length of the CDR3 is 14 residues. With V trimmed by 5 bases and J by 2 bases, 2 bases remained unmatched. Germline V gene sequence: CDR1 MDHEN, CDR2 SYDVKM. The DNA of the CDR3 is TGTGCCAGCAGTCCGGGACAGGCTGGAAACACCATATATTTT. Its translation is CASSPGQAGNTIYF.

The chain couples TRBV6-1 to TRBJ2-7; 7 bases fit TRBD2. The CDR3 covers 15 residues. CDR1 is MNHNS and CDR2 is SASEGT in the germline V gene. Trimming cost V 6 bases and J 0 bases; bases outside gene matches: 8. Written as DNA, the CDR3 is TGTGCCAGCAGCCAACTAGCGACTAGCTCCTACGAGCAGTACTTC. It codes for CASSQLATSSYEQYF.

As concerns this clone: This sample includes further DNA sequences coding for the same CDR3. The gene calls are TRBV28 and TRBJ1-5; the D is unclear. V shed 1 base and J shed 0 bases, with 4 bases lying between them. The CDR3 has 14 residues. The germline CDR1 and CDR2 sequences are MDHEN and SYDVKM. CDR3 amino acids: CASSLSGSNQPQHF. The CDR3 coding sequence is TGTGCCAGCAGTTTATCGGGTAGCAATCAGCCCCAGCATTTT.

This clone has only one observation. The chain couples TRBV11-3 to TRBJ2-7; TRBD1 matches 10 bases. CDR3 length: 13 residues. V was clipped by 6 bases and J by 3 bases; unmatched bases: 2. The germline CDR1 and CDR2 sequences are SGHNT and YENEEA. The CDR3 is CASSRDRGYEQYF. As DNA, the CDR3 is TGTGCCAGCAGTAGGGACAGGGGCTACGAGCAGTACTTC.

The V gene is TRBV6-1, the J gene TRBJ1-2, with TRBD1 as a possible D gene (6 bases). The CDR3 covers 16 residues. Per germline, CDR1 MNHNS and CDR2 SASEGT. Between the trimmed V and J ends, which lost 4 bases and 0 bases, there was a span of 15 bases. CDR3 amino acids: CASSGIDRLANYGYTF. CDR3 nucleotides: TGTGCCAGCAGTGGGATCGACAGGTTAGCTAACTATGGCTACACCTTC.

The table lists this clone with a count of one. The V and J genes are TRBV7-8 and TRBJ1-2, with 8 positions matching TRBD1. Trimming removed 5 bases from V and 4 bases from J; junction bases left unmatched: 12. CDR3 length: 16 amino acids. In germline, CDR1 is SGHVS, CDR2 FQNEAQ. DNA of the CDR3: TGTGCCAGCAGCCCACCCCGGGACAGGCTGCTCTATGGCTACACCTTC. Translated: CASSPPRDRLLYGYTF. Looking up the rest from reference TRBV7-8 and TRBJ1-2 gives the full variable domain: GAGVSQSPRYKVAKRGQDVALRCDPISGHVSLFWYQQALGQGPEFLTYFQNEAQLDKSGLPSDRFFAERPEGSVSTLKIQRTQQEDSAVYLCASSPPRDRLLYGYTFGSGTRLTVV.

V gene TRBV6-1 combines with J gene TRBJ1-2, with 9 bases matching TRBD1. Germline lookup yields CDR1 MNHNS and CDR2 SASEGT. The CDR3 runs 15 residues. Trimming removed 8 bases from V and 5 bases from J; junction bases left unmatched: 12. CDR3 amino acids: CASDELGQGGYGYTF. Here the CDR3 DNA reads TGTGCCAGCGATGAATTGGGACAGGGTGGGTATGGCTACACCTTC.

As for this clone: Other DNA sequences from this sample encode an identical CDR3 as well. As DNA, the CDR3 is TGTGCCAGCCTCCCAGGGGGTGAAGCTTTCTTT. Translated, it gives CASLPGGEAFF. The V gene is TRBV2, the J gene TRBJ1-1; the match to TRBD1 covers 7 bases. The CDR3 is 11 residues long. Germline CDR1 is SNHLY and CDR2 is FYNNEI. V gave up 8 bases and J gave up 7 bases; unmatched junction bases: 4. Based on the CDR3 plus reference TRBV2 and TRBJ1-1, the full variable domain is EPEVTQTPSHQVTQMGQEVILRCVPISNHLYFYWYRQILGQKVEFLVSFYNNEISEKSEIFDDQFSVERPDGSNFTLKIRSTKLEDSAMYFCASLPGGEAFFGQGTRLTVV.

The rearrangement links TRBV2 to TRBJ1-5; D remains ambiguous. V lost 1 base and J lost 7, with 17 bases in between. Germline V gene data show CDR1 as SNHLY and CDR2 as FYNNEI. The CDR3 has 16 amino acids. CDR3 loop: CASSEGTPPEGQPQHF. The CDR3 DNA sequence: TGTGCCAGCAGTGAAGGGACTCCTCCTGAGGGACAGCCCCAGCATTTT.